Listed below are T cell receptor beta chains from one sample, sequenced in a study of blood T cell repertoires in COVID-19. TCRdb's copy holds only in-frame clones and misses some; the assay was immunoSEQ multiplex PCR. The sample lists about 200,000 clones, around 84% seen once, with around 5% in the top ten. The sample taken for sequencing was peripheral blood. Every receptor here comes from a woman aged 80 or over with acute or convalescent COVID-19. CDR3s include the opening cysteine and the closing phenylalanine or tryptophan. Each record gives: V gene, D gene, CDR3 protein. A D gene is named only where the DNA matches it firmly.

v_call: TRBV5-4
d_call: TRBD2
cdr3_aa: CASSSVAGSTDTQYF

v_call: TRBV19
d_call: TRBD1
cdr3_aa: CASSSTGISGNTIYF

v_call: TRBV7-2
d_call: .
cdr3_aa: CAARTGTNTEAFF

v_call: TRBV7-8
d_call: .
cdr3_aa: CASSSLNRATNEKLFF

v_call: TRBV28
d_call: .
cdr3_aa: CASSFPQGGSYGYTF

v_call: TRBV9
d_call: TRBD2
cdr3_aa: CASSARTSGSTREQFF

v_call: TRBV5-6
d_call: TRBD1
cdr3_aa: CASRPMTGSDIQYF

v_call: TRBV7-2
d_call: .
cdr3_aa: CASSLARGGNTGELFF

v_call: TRBV6-5
d_call: TRBD1
cdr3_aa: CASSYSPRTGKTQYF

v_call: TRBV13
d_call: .
cdr3_aa: CASSPFSDEQFF

v_call: TRBV6-6
d_call: .
cdr3_aa: CASRLGGVGTEAFF

v_call: TRBV19
d_call: .
cdr3_aa: CASSIPGQFNYGYTF

v_call: TRBV10-3
d_call: .
cdr3_aa: CAISGQQTMNTEAFF

v_call: TRBV4-2
d_call: .
cdr3_aa: CASSQAEAYNEQFF

v_call: TRBV29-1
d_call: TRBD2
cdr3_aa: CSGKAGGSYNEQFF

v_call: TRBV9
d_call: TRBD1
cdr3_aa: CASSVEPATGSYNEQFF

v_call: TRBV29-1
d_call: .
cdr3_aa: CSVESGVDEKLFF